Each of the 10 T cell receptor beta chains below was sequenced from the same sample in a study of vaccination and CD4 T cells after COVID-19. These receptors' antigens are unknown. Treatment specified: approximately 10-day PBMC culture with coronavirus spike peptide pools or control peptides (ViraFEST assay). From the unexposed donor, CD4+ T cells were collected ahead of the COVID-19 pandemic (2011-2018). The assay that was used to sequence DNA from cultured CD4+ T cells was the Oncomine TCR Beta short-read assay. Using its own MiXCR run on the PCR reads, TCRdb lists one record per CDR3 protein. The sample holds 5,500 to 7,500 distinct CDR3 sequences, about 55% seen once. The sequencing input was CD4+ T cells from blood, cultured in vitro. These TCRs come from a human donor in good health.

The J gene is TRBJ1-2, the V gene TRBV29-1, with unresolved D. The V end lost 6 bases, the J end lost 2 bases, and 13 bases lay between the germline ends. The CDR3 consists of 13 residues. The germline gives CDR1 SQVTM, CDR2 ANQGSEA. CDR3 residues: CSVPSPSNYGYTF. In DNA form, the CDR3 reads TGCAGCGTCCCAAGTCCCTCAAACTATGGCTACACCTTC.

The CDR3 DNA reads as TGTGCCAGCAGTTTATCCCCGTGGGATACGCAGTATTTT. It is translated as CASSLSPWDTQYF. This rearrangement joins TRBV28 to TRBJ2-3, with D uncertain. Deletions cut 1 base from V and 6 bases from J, with 8 bases between. The V gene's germline CDR1 is MDHEN and CDR2 SYDVKM. The CDR3 runs to 13 residues. The full variable domain, its missing parts supplied by reference TRBV28 and TRBJ2-3, is DVKVTQSSRYLVKRTGEKVFLECVQDMDHENMFWYRQDPGLGLRLIYFSYDVKMKEKGDIPEGYSVSREKKERFSLILESASTNQTSMYLCASSLSPWDTQYFGPGTRLTVL.

J is TRBJ1-2 and V is TRBV28; 12 positions match TRBD1. The V and J ends lost 6 bases and 7 bases, in that order; junction bases with no gene match: 21. The CDR3 extends over 19 amino acids. Per germline, CDR1 MDHEN and CDR2 SYDVKM. Written as DNA, the CDR3 is TGTGCCAGCAGCCTAAATCTCCCGGGACAGGGGGCAACACGGAGTGGCTACACCTTC. Translation: CASSLNLPGQGATRSGYTF.

The V and J genes are TRBV6-2 or TRBV6-3 and TRBJ2-5; TRBD2 might be the D (7 bases). Germline-derived CDR1 and CDR2 are MNHEY and SVGEGT. This CDR3 contains 15 residues. Trimming cost V 7 bases and J 0 bases, with 15 bases left between them. For the CDR3, the DNA is TGTGCCAGCACCTTGGAGGGGGGGAACCAAGAGACCCAGTACTTC. This encodes CASTLEGGNQETQYF.

The genes are TRBV27 and TRBJ1-1, with 7 bases identical to TRBD1. The CDR3 consists of 16 residues. Germline lookup yields CDR1 MNHEY and CDR2 SMNVEV (reference sequence). V gave up 6 bases and J gave up 4 bases; unmatched junction bases: 14. The CDR3 bases are TGTGCCAGCAGCCTCCTCCCAGGGGGGGCGAGCACTGAAGCTTTCTTT. The encoded protein is CASSLLPGGASTEAFF.

This clonotype has just a few counts. V is TRBV6-2 or TRBV6-3 and J is TRBJ2-7; D uncertain. Germline loops: CDR1 MNHEY, CDR2 SVGEGT. V was trimmed by 1 base and J by 2 bases, leaving 6 bases between them. There are 13 residues in the CDR3. CDR3 region: CASSYFRPYEQYF. CDR3 coding DNA: TGTGCCAGCAGTTACTTCCGCCCCTACGAGCAGTACTTC.

The chain combines TRBV20-1 with TRBJ1-1; D is uncertain. The CDR3 consists of 16 residues. Trimming cost V 5 bases and J 4 bases, with 23 bases left between them. Germline V gene sequence: CDR1 DFQATT, CDR2 SNEGSKA (reference sequence). The CDR3 sequence is CSAYPVMAVMSTEAFF. CDR3 nucleotide sequence: TGCAGTGCTTACCCGGTGATGGCAGTAATGAGCACTGAAGCTTTCTTT.

J is TRBJ2-5 and V is TRBV7-9; D is undetermined. With 5 bases removed from V and 3 bases from J, the gap between germline ends came to 4 bases. The V gene's germline CDR1 is SEHNR and CDR2 FQNEAQ (reference sequence). This CDR3 spans 11 amino acids. CDR3 sequence (DNA): TGTGCCAGCAGCCGCAAAGAGACCCAGTACTTC. Translation: CASSRKETQYF. The variable domain in full, with the rest retrieved from reference TRBV7-9 and TRBJ2-5, is DTGVSQNPRHKITKRGQNVTFRCDPISEHNRLYWYRQTLGQGPEFLTYFQNEAQLEKSRLLSDRFSAERPKGSFSTLEIQRTEQGDSAMYLCASSRKETQYFGPGTRLLVL.

The J gene is TRBJ2-7, the V gene TRBV6-2 or TRBV6-3, with 11 bases matching TRBD1. The germline CDR1 and CDR2 sequences are MNHEY and SVGEGT. The CDR3 loop spans 14 amino acids. The V gene end was trimmed by 6 bases and the J gene end by 2 bases; junction bases not matched to a gene: 3. The CDR3 region is CASRGQGVPYEQYF. The CDR3 nucleotides are TGTGCCAGCAGGGGACAGGGGGTCCCCTACGAGCAGTACTTC.

The chain has TRBV4-1 and TRBJ1-5; D is unclear. The CDR3 is 13 amino acids. V lost 0 bases to trimming and J lost 6 bases, with 6 bases between them. Germline V gene sequence: CDR1 MGHRA, CDR2 YSYEKL. CDR3 DNA sequence: TGCGCCAGCAGCCAAGAGATGGGTCAGCCCCAGCATTTT. Translated: CASSQEMGQPQHF.